The TCR beta chain described here comes from a study of CD8+ T cells in alopecia areata. Study-wide results and limits: Whereas mice showed it more clearly, TCR sharing across patients was murkier, possibly because of HLA.

This CDR3 has 11 amino acids. The ends were cut back, 5 bases at V and 7 bases at J, with 9 bases in the middle. Germline V gene data show CDR1 as SEHNR and CDR2 as FQNEAQ (reference sequence). Extracted from the samples, RNA was reverse transcribed into cDNA to serve as the sequencing template. This table comes from immunoSEQ multiplex PCR, and its TCRdb copy is limited to in-frame clones, with some not included. Counted here are 100,000 to 150,000 clones, roughly 57% occurring once; the ten biggest clones make up under 7.5%. In the case of this clone: Its antigen is unknown.

Treatment meaning: oral pan-JAK inhibitor, 5-10 mg twice daily. Researchers took lesional scalp punch biopsies and peripheral blood from people who were alopecia areata patients. This sequence originates from a human donor with alopecia areata. Sample: CD4+ T cells sorted from blood, taken at week 4, from a patient treated with tofacitinib. The chain combines TRBV7-9 with TRBJ2-7; D remains unclear. In nucleotides, the CDR3 is TGTGCCAGCAGCACCACACAGGAGCAGTACTTC. Translating gives CASSTTQEQYF.